Listed here is a single T cell receptor (beta chain). Its antigen remains unidentified. J lost 3 bases, V lost 5 bases, and 7 bases had no gene match. CDR3 size: 16 residues. Germline values: CDR1 SGHNT, CDR2 YENEEA. Data came from immunoSEQ multiplex PCR; TCRdb stores just in-frame clones and leaves some out. Of about 40,000 clones listed, approximately 88% are singletons. The data originate from a study of T cells in narcolepsy. Study-level information: Enrolled donors included narcolepsy type 1 or type 2 patients and healthy controls.

The study, taken as a whole, reports: HCRT-specific and TRIB2-specific autoreactive clonotypes appeared among same-patient CSF and blood CD4+ clonotypes. Some memory CD4+ repertoires had no autoreactive clone sequences. Healthy controls reportedly lacked the autoreactive clonotypes serially found in patients' blood.

The sample taken for sequencing was CD45RA- memory CD4+ T cells from PBMCs. The chain combines TRBV11-3 with TRBJ1-4; 9 nucleotides line up with TRBD1. This receptor was identified in a human donor with narcolepsy. The CDR3: CASSPSDRGANEKLFF. The CDR3 DNA reads as TGTGCCAGCAGCCCGTCGGACAGGGGAGCTAATGAAAAACTGTTTTTT.